This T cell receptor beta chain was observed in a study of T cells in Graves' hyperthyroidism and ophthalmopathy (dated by TCRdb to the late 2010s). As for the study more broadly: Peripheral blood was sampled at the time of initial diagnosis, prior to any treatment. Whether ophthalmopathy could be predicted prospectively was tested in an independent validation cohort made up of about 18 hyperthyroidism patients plus 17 patients who later progressed to ophthalmopathy. In addition, the study compared T-cell repertoires in thyroid tissue and in blood from roughly 6 Graves' hyperthyroidism patients. Following sampling, methimazole starting at 30 mg daily was given to hyperthyroidism patients, and high-dose intravenous methylprednisolone was given to ophthalmopathy patients. A discovery cohort of approximately 100 patients, approximately 44 with Graves' ophthalmopathy and about 60 with stable Graves' hyperthyroidism, was used to find distinguishing TCR V-J signatures. The 100 or so discovery patients were randomly divided into training and test sets at a 7:3 ratio. The paper reports TCR Vbeta CDR3 sequencing of over 130 peripheral blood samples: some 41 ophthalmopathy, approximately 74 hyperthyroidism and 17 progressor patients. The full study reports these points: During validation, the model predicted progression to ophthalmopathy a median of about 5.9 months ahead of onset, with around 65% sensitivity and 72.22% specificity. Blood samples also contained most of the expanded thyroid clonotypes (frequency above 0.001), which suggests that blood repertoires may reflect thyroid immune responses. Sample size was not statistically predetermined, and blinding of investigators to group allocation was not performed. Ophthalmopathy was separated from stable hyperthyroidism by a 13 V-J signature model, with over 85% sensitivity and about 81% specificity obtained in cross-validation and 80%/75% obtained in testing.

Amplification of TCR beta CDR3 regions was carried out from RNA transcripts. The first round of RT-PCR for the TCR CDR3 was performed with the HTBI primer set and the Qiagen OneStep RT-PCR kit. Libraries were constructed in a second round of multiplex PCR, after which size selection and purification were carried out. Libraries were sequenced paired-end with 100 bp reads on an Illumina HiSeq2000. Under the source paper's analysis protocol: SOAPnuke was used to process the raw data, throwing out any read that contained adapters or uncalled bases, had a mean Phred below 15, or lacked an exact constant-primer or identifier match. High-quality paired reads were merged using COPE v1.2.5, and each unique nucleotide sequence was defined as a clonotype. MiTCR v1.1 was used to align the clonotypes against IMGT TRBV, TRBD and TRBJ reference segments. Analysis was restricted to V-J combinations with a frequency above 0.0001, which covered approximately 99% of repertoires. A TCS score was defined as the ratio between F50 (clonal expansion) and ExV (chaos), using BLOSUM62-based TCRdist between CDR3 peptides within each V-J. Welch's t-statistics and random forest reduced fewer than 600 V-J features to 13, which were used in a naive Bayes classifier (R e1071). TCRdb itself trimmed the public reads at Q25 with fastp, ran MiXCR and retained productive beta chains. Under each unique CDR3 protein, matching rows form one entry showing the most common genes and DNA. The authors' filters were not applied to this entry. The sample yields a few hundred thousand distinct CDR3 sequences; about 13% were counted once. Approximately 5.8% of the sample belongs to the ten largest clones.

Stable Graves' hyperthyroidism was defined as no progression to ophthalmopathy during 18 months of follow-up. Hyperthyroidism patients were newly diagnosed, had a disease duration of under 2 months, and were aged 18 to 65 years. Any patient with an uncontrolled infection, another autoimmune disease, pregnancy or lactation was excluded. Diagnoses were based on clinical symptoms, serum thyroxine and TRAb, thyroid ultrasound and orbital computed tomography. Ficoll-Paque density gradient centrifugation was used to isolate PBMCs from about 10 ml of fresh peripheral blood. Total RNA was extracted with Trizol reagent, and quality was checked on an Agilent 2100 Bioanalyzer. A remark on this clonotype: This clone's antigen is unknown. There are no base qualities to consult, and no much larger clone falls within one base.

In the germline V gene, CDR1 corresponds to KGHSH and CDR2 to LQKENI. The CDR3 sequence holds 13 residues, the cysteine and phenylalanine included. Kept here is only the CDR3 DNA, which spans 39 bases and is read in frame from base 1. V loses 4 bases, J loses 3 bases, and the germline ends lie 10 bases apart. The receptor comes from a woman aged 18 to 35 with Graves' hyperthyroidism. Material for sequencing was blood. The chain is assembled from TRBV18 and TRBJ2-7, and TRBD1 may be the D gene, going by 6 matching bases. For the CDR3, the sequence is CASSQGESYEQYF. The DNA sequence is given as TGTGCCAGCTCACAGGGGGAGAGCTACGAGCAGTACTTC.